Listed here are 4 T cell receptor beta chains from one sample, sequenced in a study of blood T cell repertoires in COVID-19. TCRdb's table, derived via immunoSEQ multiplex PCR, lists solely in-frame clones and lacks some. Here the sample spans about 210,000 clones, around 81% being singletons. Sequenced: PBMCs or T cells enriched from blood (not recorded which). These receptors all stem from a woman between 45 and 60 years old with acute COVID-19.

Turning to this clone: Other DNA sequences in the sample encode the same CDR3. The chain carries TRBV6-4 and TRBJ1-6; D possibly corresponds to TRBD1 (6 bases). CDR3 length equals 13 residues. Germline V CDR1 and CDR2: MRHNA, SNTAGT. Trimming stripped 6 bases from V and 10 bases from J, with 13 bases between. The CDR3 DNA is TGTGCCAGCAGACAGGGTATTGGGTCACCCCTCCACTTT. Its translation: CASRQGIGSPLHF.

The chain carries TRBV6-4 and TRBJ1-1; D is possibly TRBD1 (5 bases). The CDR3 loop spans 14 amino acids. V lost 6 bases and J 5 bases, leaving 16 bases between the germline ends. Germline V gives CDR1 MRHNA, CDR2 SNTAGT. The CDR3 region is CASSRDFGETEAFF. CDR3 nucleotide sequence: TGTGCCAGCAGCCGGGACTTCGGTGAGACTGAAGCTTTCTTT.

The chain couples TRBV6-4 to TRBJ1-2, with TRBD1 matching over 8 bases. CDR3 length: 16 residues. Trimming cost V 5 bases and J 5 bases; bases outside gene matches: 13. Germline CDR1 reads MRHNA; CDR2 reads SNTAGT. In nucleotides, the CDR3 is TGTGCCAGCAGTCTTTTCAGGGGGCTGGTCTGGTATGGCTACACCTTC. Its protein product is CASSLFRGLVWYGYTF.

This chain connects TRBV7-2 to TRBJ2-1, with D possibly matching TRBD2 (6 bases). The germline V gene has CDR1 SGHTA and CDR2 FQGNSA. With 1 base removed from V and 15 bases from J, the gap between germline ends came to 16 bases. The CDR3 is made up of 13 amino acids. The CDR3: CASSLGLAEGWFF. The CDR3 DNA reads TGTGCCAGCAGCTTAGGATTAGCGGAGGGTTGGTTCTTC.